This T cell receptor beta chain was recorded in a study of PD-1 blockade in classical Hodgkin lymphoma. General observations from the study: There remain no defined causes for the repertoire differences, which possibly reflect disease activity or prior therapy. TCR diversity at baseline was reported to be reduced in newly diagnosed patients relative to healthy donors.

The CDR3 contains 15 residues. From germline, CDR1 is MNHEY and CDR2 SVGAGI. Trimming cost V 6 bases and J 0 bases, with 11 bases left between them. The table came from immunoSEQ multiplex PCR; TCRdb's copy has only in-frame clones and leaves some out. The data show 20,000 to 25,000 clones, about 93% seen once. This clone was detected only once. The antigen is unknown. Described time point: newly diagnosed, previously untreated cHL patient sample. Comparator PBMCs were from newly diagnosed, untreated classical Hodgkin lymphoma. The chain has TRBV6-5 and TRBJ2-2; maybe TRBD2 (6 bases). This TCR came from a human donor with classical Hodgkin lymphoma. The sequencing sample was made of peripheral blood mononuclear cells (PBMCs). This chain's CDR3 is CASSWRGANTGELFF. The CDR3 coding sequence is TGTGCCAGCAGCTGGAGGGGCGCGAACACCGGGGAGCTGTTTTTT.